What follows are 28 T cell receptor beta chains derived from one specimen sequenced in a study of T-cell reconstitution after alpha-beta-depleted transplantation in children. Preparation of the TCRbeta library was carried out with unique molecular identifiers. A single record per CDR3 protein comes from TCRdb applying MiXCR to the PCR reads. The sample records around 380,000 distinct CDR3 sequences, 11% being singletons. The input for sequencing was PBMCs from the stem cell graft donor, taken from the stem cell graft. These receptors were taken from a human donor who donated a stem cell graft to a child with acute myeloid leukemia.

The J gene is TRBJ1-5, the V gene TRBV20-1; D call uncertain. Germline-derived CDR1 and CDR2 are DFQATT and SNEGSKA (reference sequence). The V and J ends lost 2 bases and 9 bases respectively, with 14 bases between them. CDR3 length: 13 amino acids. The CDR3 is CSARTTEPRPQHF. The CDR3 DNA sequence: TGCAGTGCTAGAACGACCGAACCTCGGCCCCAGCATTTT.

CDR3 region: CASSRATGTSTDTQYF. CDR3 bases: TGTGCCAGCAGTCGAGCAACAGGAACCAGCACAGATACGCAGTATTTT. V usage is TRBV6-1 and J usage is TRBJ2-3; a weak D match, TRBD1 (5 bases). V lost 5 bases and J 0 bases, leaving 15 bases between the germline ends. Germline CDR1 reads MNHNS; CDR2 reads SASEGT. The CDR3 length is 16 residues.

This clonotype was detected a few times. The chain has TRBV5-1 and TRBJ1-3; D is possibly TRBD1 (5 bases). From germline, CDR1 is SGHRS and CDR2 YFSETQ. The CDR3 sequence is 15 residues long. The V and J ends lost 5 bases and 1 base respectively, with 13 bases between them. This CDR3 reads CASSSDSASGNTIYF. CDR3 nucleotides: TGCGCCAGCAGTTCTGACAGCGCTTCTGGAAACACCATATATTTT.

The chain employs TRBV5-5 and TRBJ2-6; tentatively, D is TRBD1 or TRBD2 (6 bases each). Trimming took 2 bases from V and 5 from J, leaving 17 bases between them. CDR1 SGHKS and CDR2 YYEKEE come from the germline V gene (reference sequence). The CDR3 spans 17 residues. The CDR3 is CASSFGPGASRANVLTF. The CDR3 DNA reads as TGTGCCAGCAGCTTCGGCCCGGGGGCATCTAGGGCCAACGTCCTGACTTTC.

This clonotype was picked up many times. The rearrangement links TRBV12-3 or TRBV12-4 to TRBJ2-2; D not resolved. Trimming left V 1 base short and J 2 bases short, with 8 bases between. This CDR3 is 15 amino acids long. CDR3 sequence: CASSLEGRNTGELFF. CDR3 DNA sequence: TGTGCCAGCAGTTTAGAGGGCAGAAACACCGGGGAGCTGTTTTTT.

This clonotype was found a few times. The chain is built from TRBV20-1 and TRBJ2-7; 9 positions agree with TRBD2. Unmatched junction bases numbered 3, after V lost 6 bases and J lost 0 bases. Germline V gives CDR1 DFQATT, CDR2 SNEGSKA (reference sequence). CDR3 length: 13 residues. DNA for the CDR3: TGCAGTGCCTCTAGCGGGATCTCCTACGAGCAGTACTTC. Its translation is CSASSGISYEQYF.

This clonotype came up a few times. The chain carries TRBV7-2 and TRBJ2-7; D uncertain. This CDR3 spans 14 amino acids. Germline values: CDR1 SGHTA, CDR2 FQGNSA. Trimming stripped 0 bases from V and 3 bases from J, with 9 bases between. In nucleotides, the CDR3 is TGTGCCAGCAGCTTAGCGGGCAACCGCTACGAGCAGTACTTC. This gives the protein CASSLAGNRYEQYF. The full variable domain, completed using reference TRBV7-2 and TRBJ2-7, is GAGVSQSPSNKVTEKGKDVELRCDPISGHTALYWYRQSLGQGLEFLIYFQGNSAPDKSGLPSDRFSAERTGGSVSTLTIQRTQQEDSAVYLCASSLAGNRYEQYFGPGTRLTVT.

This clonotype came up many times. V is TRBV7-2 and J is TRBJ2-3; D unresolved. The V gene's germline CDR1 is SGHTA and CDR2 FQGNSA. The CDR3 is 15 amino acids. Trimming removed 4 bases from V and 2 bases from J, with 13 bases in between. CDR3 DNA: TGTGCCAGCAGCTACGGCCAACTGGACACAGATACGCAGTATTTT. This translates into CASSYGQLDTDTQYF.

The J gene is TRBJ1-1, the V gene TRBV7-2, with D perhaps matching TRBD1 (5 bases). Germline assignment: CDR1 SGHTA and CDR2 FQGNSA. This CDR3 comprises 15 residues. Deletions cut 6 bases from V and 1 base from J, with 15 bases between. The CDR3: CASSGGGDWNTEAFF. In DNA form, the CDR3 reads TGTGCCAGCAGTGGGGGGGGGGATTGGAACACTGAAGCTTTCTTT.

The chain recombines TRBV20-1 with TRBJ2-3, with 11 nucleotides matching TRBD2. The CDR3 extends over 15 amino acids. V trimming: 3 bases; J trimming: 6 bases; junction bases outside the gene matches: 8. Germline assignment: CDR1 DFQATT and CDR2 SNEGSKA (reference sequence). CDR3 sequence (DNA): TGCAGTGCTAGCCGGAATAGCGGGGGGGCGGATACGCAGTATTTT. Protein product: CSASRNSGGADTQYF.

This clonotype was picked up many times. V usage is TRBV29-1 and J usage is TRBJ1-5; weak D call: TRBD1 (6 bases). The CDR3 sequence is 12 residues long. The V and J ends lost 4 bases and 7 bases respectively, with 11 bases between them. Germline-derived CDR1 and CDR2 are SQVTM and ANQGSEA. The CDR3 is CSVGGAGQPQHF. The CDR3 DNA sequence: TGCAGCGTTGGGGGGGCAGGACAGCCCCAGCATTTT.

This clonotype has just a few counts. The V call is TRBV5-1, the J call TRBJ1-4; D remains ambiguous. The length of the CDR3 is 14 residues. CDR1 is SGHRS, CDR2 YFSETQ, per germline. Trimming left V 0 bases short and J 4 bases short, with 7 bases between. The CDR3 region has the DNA TGCGCCAGCAGCTTGGGTCAGTTTAATGAAAAACTGTTTTTT. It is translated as CASSLGQFNEKLFF.

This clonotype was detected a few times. The CDR3 reads CSAPHRDTHNEQFF. The CDR3 bases are TGCAGTGCCCCTCACCGGGACACCCACAATGAGCAGTTCTTC. This chain connects TRBV20-1 to TRBJ2-1; the D gene is possibly TRBD1 (6 bases). There are 14 residues in the CDR3. Trimming pared 6 bases from V and 5 bases from J, leaving 17 bases between. Germline values: CDR1 DFQATT, CDR2 SNEGSKA (reference sequence).

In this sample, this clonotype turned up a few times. The CDR3 nucleotides are TGCGCCAGCAGCCAAGAAGGAGTCCAGTACTTC. This sequence encodes CASSQEGVQYF. The rearrangement joins TRBV4-1 to TRBJ2-4, with unresolved D. This CDR3 spans 11 amino acids. Per germline, CDR1 MGHRA and CDR2 YSYEKL. The V end lost 0 bases, the J end lost 13 bases, and 7 bases lay between the germline ends.

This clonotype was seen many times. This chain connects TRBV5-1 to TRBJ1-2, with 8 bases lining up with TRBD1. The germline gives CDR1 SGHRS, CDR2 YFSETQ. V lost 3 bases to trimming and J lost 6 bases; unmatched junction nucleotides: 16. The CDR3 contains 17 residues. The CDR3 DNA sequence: TGCGCCAGCAGCTACGGCGGGGCAACAGGGGGTTCGGATGGCTACACCTTC. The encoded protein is CASSYGGATGGSDGYTF.

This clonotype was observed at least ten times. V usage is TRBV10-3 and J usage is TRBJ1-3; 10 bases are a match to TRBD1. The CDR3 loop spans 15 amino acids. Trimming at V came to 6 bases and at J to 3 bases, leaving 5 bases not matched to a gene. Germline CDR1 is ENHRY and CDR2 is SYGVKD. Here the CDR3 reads CAISPGQGIGNTIYF. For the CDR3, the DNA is TGTGCCATCAGCCCGGGACAGGGGATTGGAAACACCATATATTTT.

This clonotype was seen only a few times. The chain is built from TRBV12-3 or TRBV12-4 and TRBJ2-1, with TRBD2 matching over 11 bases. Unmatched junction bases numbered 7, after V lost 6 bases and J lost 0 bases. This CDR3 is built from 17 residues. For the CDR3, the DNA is TGTGCCAGCAGCCGGACTAGCGGGCCCAGCTCCTACAATGAGCAGTTCTTC. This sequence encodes CASSRTSGPSSYNEQFF.

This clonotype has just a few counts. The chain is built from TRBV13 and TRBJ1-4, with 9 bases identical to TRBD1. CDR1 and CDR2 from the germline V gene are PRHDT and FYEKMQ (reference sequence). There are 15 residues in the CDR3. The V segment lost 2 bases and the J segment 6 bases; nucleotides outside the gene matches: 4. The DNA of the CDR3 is TGTGCCAGCAGCTTACGCACAGGGGGCGATGAAAAACTGTTTTTT. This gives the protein CASSLRTGGDEKLFF.

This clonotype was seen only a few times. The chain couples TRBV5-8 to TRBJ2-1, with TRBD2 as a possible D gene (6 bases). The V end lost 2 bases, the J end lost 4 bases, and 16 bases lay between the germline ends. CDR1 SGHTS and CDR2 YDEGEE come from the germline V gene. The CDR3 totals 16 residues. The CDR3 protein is CASSFFAGKVYNEQFF. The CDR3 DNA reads TGTGCCAGCAGCTTCTTTGCGGGGAAAGTATACAATGAGCAGTTCTTC. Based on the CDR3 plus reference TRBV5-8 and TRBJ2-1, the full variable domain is EAGVTQSPTHLIKTRGQQATLRCSPISGHTSVYWYQQALGLGLQFLLWYDEGEERNRGNFPPRFSGRQFPNYSSELNVNALELEDSALYLCASSFFAGKVYNEQFFGPGTRLTVL.

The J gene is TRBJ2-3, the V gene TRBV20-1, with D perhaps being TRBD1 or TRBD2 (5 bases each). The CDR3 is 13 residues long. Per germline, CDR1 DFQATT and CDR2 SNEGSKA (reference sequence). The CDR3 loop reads CTAWDVGTDTQYF. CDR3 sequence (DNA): TGCACTGCCTGGGACGTGGGCACAGATACGCAGTATTTT.

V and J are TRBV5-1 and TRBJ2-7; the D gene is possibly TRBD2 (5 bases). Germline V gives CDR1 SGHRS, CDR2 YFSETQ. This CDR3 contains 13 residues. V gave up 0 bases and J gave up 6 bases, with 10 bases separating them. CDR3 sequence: CASSLAGIGEQYV. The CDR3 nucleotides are TGCGCCAGCAGCTTGGCCGGGATAGGCGAGCAGTACGTC.

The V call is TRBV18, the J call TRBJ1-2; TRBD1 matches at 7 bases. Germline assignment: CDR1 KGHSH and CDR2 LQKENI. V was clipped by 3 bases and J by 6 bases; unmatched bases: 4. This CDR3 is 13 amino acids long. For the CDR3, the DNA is TGTGCCAGCTCACCGACAGGGATCAATGGCTACACCTTC. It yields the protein CASSPTGINGYTF.

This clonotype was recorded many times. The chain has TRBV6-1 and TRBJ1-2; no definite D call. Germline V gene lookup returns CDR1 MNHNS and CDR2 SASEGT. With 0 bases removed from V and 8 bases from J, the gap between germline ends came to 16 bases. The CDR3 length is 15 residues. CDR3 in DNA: TGTGCCAGCAGTGAAGCTCCTGCACCCAGCACGGGCTACACCTTC. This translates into CASSEAPAPSTGYTF.

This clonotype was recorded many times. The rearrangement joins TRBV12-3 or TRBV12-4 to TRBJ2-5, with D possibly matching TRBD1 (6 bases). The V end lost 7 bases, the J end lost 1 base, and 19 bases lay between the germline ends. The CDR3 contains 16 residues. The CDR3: CASTLNAGTLQETQYF. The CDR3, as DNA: TGTGCCAGCACCCTAAATGCCGGGACACTCCAAGAGACCCAGTACTTC.

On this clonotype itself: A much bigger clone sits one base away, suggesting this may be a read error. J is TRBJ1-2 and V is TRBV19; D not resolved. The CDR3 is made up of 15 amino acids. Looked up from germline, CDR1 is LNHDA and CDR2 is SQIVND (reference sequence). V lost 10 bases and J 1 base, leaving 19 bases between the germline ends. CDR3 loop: CATLVGAHHNYGYTF. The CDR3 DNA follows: TGTGCCACCCTTGTGGGAGCCCACCATAACTATGGCTACACCTTC.

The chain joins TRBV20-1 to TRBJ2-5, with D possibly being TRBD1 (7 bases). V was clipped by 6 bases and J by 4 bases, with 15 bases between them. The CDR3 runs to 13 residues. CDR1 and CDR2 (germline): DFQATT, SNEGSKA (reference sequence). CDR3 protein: CSARAGGLETQYF. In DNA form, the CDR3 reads TGCAGTGCCAGGGCAGGGGGGCTAGAGACCCAGTACTTC.

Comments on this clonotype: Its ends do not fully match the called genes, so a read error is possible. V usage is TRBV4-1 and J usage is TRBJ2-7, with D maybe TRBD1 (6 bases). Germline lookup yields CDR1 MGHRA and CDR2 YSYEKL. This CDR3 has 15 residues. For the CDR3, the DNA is TGCGCCAGCAGCCAAACAACAGGGTACCCCTACCAGCAGTACTTC. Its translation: CASSQTTGYPYQQYF.

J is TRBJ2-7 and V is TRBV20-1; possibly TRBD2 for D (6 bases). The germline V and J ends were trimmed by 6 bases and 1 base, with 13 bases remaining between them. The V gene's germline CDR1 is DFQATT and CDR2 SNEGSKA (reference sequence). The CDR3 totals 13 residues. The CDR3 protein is CSANGLTSYEQYF. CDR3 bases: TGCAGTGCCAATGGACTAACTTCCTACGAGCAGTACTTC.